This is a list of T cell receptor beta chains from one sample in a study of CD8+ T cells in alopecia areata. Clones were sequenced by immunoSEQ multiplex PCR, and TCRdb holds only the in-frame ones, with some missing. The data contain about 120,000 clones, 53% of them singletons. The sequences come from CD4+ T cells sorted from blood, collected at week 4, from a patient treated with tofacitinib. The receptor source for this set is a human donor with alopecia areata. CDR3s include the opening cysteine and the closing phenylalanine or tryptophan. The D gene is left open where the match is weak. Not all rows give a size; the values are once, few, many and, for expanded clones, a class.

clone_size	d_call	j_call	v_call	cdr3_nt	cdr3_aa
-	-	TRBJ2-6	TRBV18	TGTGCCAGCTCACCAGGAAGGTGGTCTGGGGCCAACGTCCTGACTTTC	CASSPGRWSGANVLTF
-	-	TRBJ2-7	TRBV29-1	TGCAGCGTGAAAACCCCGGGACCCTACGAGCAGTACTTC	CSVKTPGPYEQYF
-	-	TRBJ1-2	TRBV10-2	TGCGCCAGCAAGGGGCCCCTCGAAGCTAACTATGGCTACACCTTC	CASKGPLEANYGYTF
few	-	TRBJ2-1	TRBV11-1	TGTGCCAGCAGGGTGACAGGTGGGAATGAGCAGTTCTTC	CASRVTGGNEQFF
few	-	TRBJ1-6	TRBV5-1	TGCGCCAGCAGCTTGGCTCCACAGGGTTCGGGGAATTCACCCCTCCACTTT	CASSLAPQGSGNSPLHF
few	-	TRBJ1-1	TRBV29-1	TGCAGCGTTGAAAATAATTGGGGGGTGAACACTGAAGCTTTCTTT	CSVENNWGVNTEAFF
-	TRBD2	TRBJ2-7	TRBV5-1	TGCGCCAGCAGCTCTACTAGCGGGACAGGCTACGAGCAGTACTTC	CASSSTSGTGYEQYF
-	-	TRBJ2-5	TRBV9	TGTGCCAGCAGCGTAGTGGGAGGAGGAGGAGAGACCCAGTACTTC	CASSVVGGGGETQYF
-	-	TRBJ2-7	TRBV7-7	TGTGCTAGCAGCTCGCAGATACGGGACCCCTACGAGCAGTACTTC	CASSSQIRDPYEQYF
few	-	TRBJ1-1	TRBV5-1	TGCGCCAGCAGCTTGGAAGGGACTGAAGCTTTCTTT	CASSLEGTEAFF
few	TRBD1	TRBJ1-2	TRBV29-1	TGCAGCGTTGAAGAAGGGCCCAACAGGGGGCTTAACTATGGCTACACCTTC	CSVEEGPNRGLNYGYTF
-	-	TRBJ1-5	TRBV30	TGTGCCTGGAGTGTGGGGGGGGCACCTAGCAATCAGCCCCAGCATTTT	CAWSVGGAPSNQPQHF
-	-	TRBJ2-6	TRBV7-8	TGTGCCAGCAGCTTAGTGGGCGGTAGCTCTGGGGCCAACGTCCTGACTTTC	CASSLVGGSSGANVLTF
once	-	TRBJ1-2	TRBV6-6	TGTGCCAGCAGTTACTTGGGACACCAAACTAACTATGGCTACACCTTC	CASSYLGHQTNYGYTF
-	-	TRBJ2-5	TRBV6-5	TGTGCCAGCAGTTACTCAGGGGGGGATGAGACCCAGTACTTC	CASSYSGGDETQYF
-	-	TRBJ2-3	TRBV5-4	TGTGCCAGCAGCGCGGAGGCCGGTGCAGATACGCAGTATTTT	CASSAEAGADTQYF